This passage covers 6 T cell receptor beta chains from one sample sequenced in a study of OX40 agonist ivuxolimab in advanced cancers. The table came from immunoSEQ multiplex PCR; TCRdb's copy has only in-frame clones and leaves some out. Found here are tens of thousands of clones, approximately 79% of them singletons; the top ten hold 5.5% to 8.5%. Sequences were derived from CD4+ or CD8+ T cells sorted from blood, sampled in a trial of the OX40 agonist ivuxolimab. These receptors were obtained from an adult with an advanced solid tumor such as melanoma, head and neck, liver or kidney cancer.

V gene TRBV6-6 combines with J gene TRBJ2-1, with D hard to call. The CDR3 has 14 residues. Germline V gives CDR1 MNHNY, CDR2 SVGAGI (reference sequence). V was shortened by 7 bases and J by 6 bases, with 16 bases between the two germline ends. CDR3 in amino acids: CASTLDGSLNEQFF. The CDR3 nucleotides are TGTGCCAGCACTCTAGATGGCAGTCTCAATGAGCAGTTCTTC.

This sequence joins TRBV28 and TRBJ2-2; D uncertain. This CDR3 contains 14 residues. Germline V CDR1 and CDR2: MDHEN, SYDVKM. The ends were cut back, 2 bases at V and 9 bases at J, with 13 bases in the middle. The CDR3 DNA reads TGTGCCAGCAGTTTACCTACACCGAGCTGGGAGCTGTTTTTT. Its protein is CASSLPTPSWELFF.

This clone was seen once. This rearrangement joins TRBV7-4 to TRBJ2-1; 13 bases are shared with TRBD2. The CDR3 has 16 residues. Per the germline V gene, CDR1 is SGHVT and CDR2 is SQSDAQ. Trimming removed 3 bases from V and 5 bases from J; junction bases left unmatched: 4. The CDR3 protein is CASSFRTSGRDNEQFF. The CDR3 DNA follows: TGTGCCAGCAGCTTTCGGACTAGCGGGAGAGACAATGAGCAGTTCTTC.

The genes are TRBV5-4 and TRBJ2-7; the match to TRBD1 covers 7 bases. This CDR3 has 12 amino acids. Germline V CDR1 and CDR2: SGHNT, YYREEE (reference sequence). The junction had 5 bases not matched to a gene; V was cut back by 5 bases and J by 6 bases. The DNA of the CDR3 is TGTGCCAGCAGTTCCACAGGGGCCGAGCAGTACTTC. It is translated as CASSSTGAEQYF.

Notes on this clone: Distinct nucleotide sequences in the sample also encode this CDR3. The chain has TRBV18 and TRBJ2-7, with TRBD1 as a possible D gene (5 bases). V lost 3 bases, J lost 4 bases, and 7 bases lay in between. Germline V gives CDR1 KGHSH, CDR2 LQKENI. The CDR3 length is 12 residues. The CDR3 loop reads CASSPTAYEQYF. The CDR3 nucleotides read TGTGCCAGCTCACCGACAGCTTACGAGCAGTACTTC.

V and J are TRBV11-3 and TRBJ2-7; 8 bases map to TRBD2. This CDR3 comprises 13 residues. V lost 4 bases and J lost 10; bases outside the gene matches: 9. CDR1 and CDR2 from the germline V gene are SGHNT and YENEEA. CDR3 DNA: TGTGCCAGCAGCTCCGGGACTAGTGACAGACAGTACTTC. Translation gives CASSSGTSDRQYF.